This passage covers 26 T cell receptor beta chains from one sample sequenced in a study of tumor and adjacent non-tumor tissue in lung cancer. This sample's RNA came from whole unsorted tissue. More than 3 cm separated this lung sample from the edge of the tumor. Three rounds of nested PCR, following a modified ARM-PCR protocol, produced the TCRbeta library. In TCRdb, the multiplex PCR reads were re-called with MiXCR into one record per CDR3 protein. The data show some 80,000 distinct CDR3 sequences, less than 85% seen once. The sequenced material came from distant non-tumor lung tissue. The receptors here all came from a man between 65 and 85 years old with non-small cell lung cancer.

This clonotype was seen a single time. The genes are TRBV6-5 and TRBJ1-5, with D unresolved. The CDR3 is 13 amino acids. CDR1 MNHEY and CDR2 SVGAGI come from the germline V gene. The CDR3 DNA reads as TGTGTCAACAGTTACTCGATCAATCAGCCCCAGCATTTT. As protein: CVNSYSINQPQHF.

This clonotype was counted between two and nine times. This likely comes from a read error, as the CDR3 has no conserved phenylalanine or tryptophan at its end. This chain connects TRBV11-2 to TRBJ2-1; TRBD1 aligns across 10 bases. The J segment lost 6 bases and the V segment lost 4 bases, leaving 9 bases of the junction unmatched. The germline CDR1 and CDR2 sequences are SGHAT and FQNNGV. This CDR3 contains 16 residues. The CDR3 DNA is TGTGCCAGCAGCTCGGTCGGGACAGGGGATATCAATGAGCAGTTCCTT. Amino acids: CASSSVGTGDINEQFL.

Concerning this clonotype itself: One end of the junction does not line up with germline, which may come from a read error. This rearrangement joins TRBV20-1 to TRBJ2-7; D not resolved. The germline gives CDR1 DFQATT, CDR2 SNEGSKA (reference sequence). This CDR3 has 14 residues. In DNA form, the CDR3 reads TGCAGTGCTAGCCCGAGAGTCATTCCTTACGAGCAATACTTC. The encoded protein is CSASPRVIPYEQYF.

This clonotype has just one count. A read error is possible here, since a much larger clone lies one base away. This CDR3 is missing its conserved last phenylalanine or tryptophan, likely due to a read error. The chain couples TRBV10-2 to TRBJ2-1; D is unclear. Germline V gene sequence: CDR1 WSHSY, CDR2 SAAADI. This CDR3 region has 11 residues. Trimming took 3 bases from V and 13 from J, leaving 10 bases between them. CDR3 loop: CASSDHDIQFI. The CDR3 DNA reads TGCGCCAGCAGTGACCATGATATTCAGTTCATC.

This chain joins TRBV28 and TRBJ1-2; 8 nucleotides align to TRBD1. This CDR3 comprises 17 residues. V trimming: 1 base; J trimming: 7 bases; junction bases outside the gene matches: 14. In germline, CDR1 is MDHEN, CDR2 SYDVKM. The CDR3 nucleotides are TGTGCCAGCAGTTTATTATCGGGCTCAGGGGGCACTTGTGGCTACACCTTC. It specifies CASSLLSGSGGTCGYTF.

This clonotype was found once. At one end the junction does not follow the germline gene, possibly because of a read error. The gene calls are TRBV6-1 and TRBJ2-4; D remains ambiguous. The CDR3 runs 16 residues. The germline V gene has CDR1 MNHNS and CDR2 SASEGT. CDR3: CASSFGGRIVKNIQYF. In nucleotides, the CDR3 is TGTGCCAGCAGTTTCGGCGGACGGATAGTCAAAAACATTCAGTATTTC.

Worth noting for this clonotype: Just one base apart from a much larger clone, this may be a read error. CDR3 amino acids: CASSLDKGVPYVQYF. DNA of the CDR3: TGTGCCAGCAGCTTAGATAAGGGGGTCCCATACGTGCAGTACTTC. This rearrangement joins TRBV11-2 to TRBJ2-7; maybe TRBD1 (6 bases). Germline CDR1 is SGHAT and CDR2 is FQNNGV. The CDR3 consists of 15 residues.

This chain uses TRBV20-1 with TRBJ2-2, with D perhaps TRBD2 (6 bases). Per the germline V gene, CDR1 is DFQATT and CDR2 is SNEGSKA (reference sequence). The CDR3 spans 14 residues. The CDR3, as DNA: TGCAATGCCTTAGCGGCCCTAAACACCGGGGAGCTGTTTTTT. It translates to CNALAALNTGELFF.

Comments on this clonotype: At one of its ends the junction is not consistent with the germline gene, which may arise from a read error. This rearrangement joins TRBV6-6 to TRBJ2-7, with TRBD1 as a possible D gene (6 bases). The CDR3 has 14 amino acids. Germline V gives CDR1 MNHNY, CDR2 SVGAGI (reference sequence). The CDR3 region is CACSCDRTSYEQYF. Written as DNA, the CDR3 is TGTGCCTGCAGTTGTGACAGGACATCCTACGAGCAGTACTTC.

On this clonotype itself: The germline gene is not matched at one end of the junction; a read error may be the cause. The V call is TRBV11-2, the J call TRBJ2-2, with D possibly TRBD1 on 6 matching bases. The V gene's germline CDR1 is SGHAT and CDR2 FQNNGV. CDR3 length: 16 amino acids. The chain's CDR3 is CPSSLVGTGIAGKLFF. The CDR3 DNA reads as TGTCCCAGCAGCTTAGTGGGCACAGGGATTGCCGGGAAACTGTTTTTT.

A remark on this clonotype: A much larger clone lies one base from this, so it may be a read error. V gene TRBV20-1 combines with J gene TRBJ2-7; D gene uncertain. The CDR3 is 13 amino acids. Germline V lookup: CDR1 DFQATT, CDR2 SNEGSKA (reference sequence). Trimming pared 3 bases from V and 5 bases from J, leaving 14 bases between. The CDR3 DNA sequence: TGCAGTGCTAGTATTCAGGATATCCACGAGCAGTACTTC. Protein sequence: CSASIQDIHEQYF.

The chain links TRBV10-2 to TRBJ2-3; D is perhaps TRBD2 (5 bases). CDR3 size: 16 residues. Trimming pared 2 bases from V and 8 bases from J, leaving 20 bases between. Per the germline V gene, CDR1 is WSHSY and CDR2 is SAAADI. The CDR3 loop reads CASSEAAGMGAATQYF. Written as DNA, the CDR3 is TGCGCCAGCAGTGAGGCGGCGGGTATGGGCGCAGCTACGCAGTATTTT.

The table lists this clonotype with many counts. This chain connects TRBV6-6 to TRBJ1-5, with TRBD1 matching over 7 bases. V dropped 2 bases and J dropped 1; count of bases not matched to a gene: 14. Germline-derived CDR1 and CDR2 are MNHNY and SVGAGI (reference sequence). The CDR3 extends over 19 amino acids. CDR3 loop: CASSYPRQGVRGSNQPQHF. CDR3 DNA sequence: TGTGCCAGCAGTTACCCCAGACAGGGTGTCCGAGGGAGCAATCAGCCCCAGCATTTT.

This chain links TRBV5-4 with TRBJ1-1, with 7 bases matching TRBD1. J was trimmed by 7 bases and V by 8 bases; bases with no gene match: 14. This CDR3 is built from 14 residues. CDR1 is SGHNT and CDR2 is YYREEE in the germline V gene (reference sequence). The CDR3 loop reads CARSLDRARNEAFF. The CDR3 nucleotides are TGTGCCAGAAGCCTTGACAGGGCAAGAAATGAAGCTTTCTTT. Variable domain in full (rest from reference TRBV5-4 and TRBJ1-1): ETGVTQSPTHLIKTRGQQVTLRCSSQSGHNTVSWYQQALGQGPQFIFQYYREEENGRGNFPPRFSGLQFPNYSSELNVNALELDDSALYLCARSLDRARNEAFFGQGTRLTVV.

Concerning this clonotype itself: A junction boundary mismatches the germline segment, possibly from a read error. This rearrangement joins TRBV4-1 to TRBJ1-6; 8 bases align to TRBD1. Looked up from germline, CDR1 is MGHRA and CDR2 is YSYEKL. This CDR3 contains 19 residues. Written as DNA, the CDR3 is TGCGCCAGCAGCCAAGAGGGACAGGACCAGGCATCCTATAATTCACCCCTACACTTT. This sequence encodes CASSQEGQDQASYNSPLHF.

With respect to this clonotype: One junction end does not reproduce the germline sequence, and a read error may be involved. The CDR3 region has the DNA TGTGCCAGCAGCTTAGATCAGGGGGTCACCTACGAGCATCACTTC. Its protein is CASSLDQGVTYEHHF. This sequence joins TRBV11-2 and TRBJ2-7; TRBD1 matches 7 bases. Germline lookup yields CDR1 SGHAT and CDR2 FQNNGV. The CDR3 has 15 residues. The whole variable domain, remainder taken from reference TRBV11-2 and TRBJ2-7, is EAGVAQSPRYKIIEKRQSVAFWCNPISGHATLYWYQQILGQGPKLLIQFQNNGVVDDSQLPKDRFSAERLKGVDSTLKIQPAKLEDSAVYLCASSLDQGVTYEHHFGPGTRLTVT.

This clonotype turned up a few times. CDR3 in DNA: TGTGCCAGCGGTTCCGGGACATGGGGCCCTGGGGCCAACGTCCTGACTTTC. Translated, it gives CASGSGTWGPGANVLTF. The chain joins TRBV6-5 to TRBJ2-6; tentative D call: TRBD1 (6 bases). V shed 8 bases and J shed 2 bases, with 19 bases lying between them. Germline V gene lookup returns CDR1 MNHEY and CDR2 SVGAGI. CDR3 size: 17 residues.

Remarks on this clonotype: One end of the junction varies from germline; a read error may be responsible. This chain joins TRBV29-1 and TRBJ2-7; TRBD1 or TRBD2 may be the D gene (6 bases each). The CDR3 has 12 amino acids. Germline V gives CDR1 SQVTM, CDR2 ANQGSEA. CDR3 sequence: CSAWGANPEQYF. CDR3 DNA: TGCAGTGCCTGGGGGGCAAACCCCGAGCAGTATTTC.

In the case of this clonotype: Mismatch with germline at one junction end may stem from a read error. CDR3 in DNA: TGCAATGCCGGGGATCGAACAAATTCACCCCTCCACTTC. Its translation: CNAGDRTNSPLHF. The J gene is TRBJ1-6, the V gene TRBV20-1; D remains unclear. The V gene's germline CDR1 is DFQATT and CDR2 SNEGSKA (reference sequence). This CDR3 is built from 13 residues.

CDR3 DNA: TGTGCCAGCAGTTTATTTTCAGCGGGAGAGCAGTTCTTC. Protein sequence: CASSLFSAGEQFF. This rearrangement joins TRBV28 to TRBJ2-1; 7 bases are shared with TRBD2. The germline V gene encodes CDR1 MDHEN and CDR2 SYDVKM. Trimming took 1 base from V and 10 from J; bases not matched to a gene: 4. The CDR3 contains 13 residues. The variable domain in full, completed from reference TRBV28 and TRBJ2-1, reads DVKVTQSSRYLVKRTGEKVFLECVQDMDHENMFWYRQDPGLGLRLIYFSYDVKMKEKGDIPEGYSVSREKKERFSLILESASTNQTSMYLCASSLFSAGEQFFGPGTRLTVL.

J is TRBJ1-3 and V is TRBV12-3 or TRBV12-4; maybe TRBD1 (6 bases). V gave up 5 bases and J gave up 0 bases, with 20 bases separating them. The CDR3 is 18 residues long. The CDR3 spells CASSRTGTGFGSGNTIYF. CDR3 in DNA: TGTGCCAGCAGTCGTACCGGAACAGGGTTCGGCTCTGGAAACACCATATATTTT.

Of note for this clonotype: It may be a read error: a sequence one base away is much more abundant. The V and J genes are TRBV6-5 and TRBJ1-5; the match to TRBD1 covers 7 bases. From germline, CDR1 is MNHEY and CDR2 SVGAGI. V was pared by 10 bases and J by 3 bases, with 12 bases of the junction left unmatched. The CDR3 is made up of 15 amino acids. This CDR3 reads CATRGGGTDNQPQHF. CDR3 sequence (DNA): TGTGCCACCAGGGGGGGAGGGACGGACAATCAGCCCCAGCATTTT.

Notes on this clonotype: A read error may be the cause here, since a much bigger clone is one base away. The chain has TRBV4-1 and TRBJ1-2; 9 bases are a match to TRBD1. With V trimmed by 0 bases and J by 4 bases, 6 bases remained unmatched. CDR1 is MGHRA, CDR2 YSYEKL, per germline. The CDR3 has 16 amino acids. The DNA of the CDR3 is TGCGCCAGCAGCCAAGAAAACAGGGGGCGCATCTATGGCTACACCTTC. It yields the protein CASSQENRGRIYGYTF.

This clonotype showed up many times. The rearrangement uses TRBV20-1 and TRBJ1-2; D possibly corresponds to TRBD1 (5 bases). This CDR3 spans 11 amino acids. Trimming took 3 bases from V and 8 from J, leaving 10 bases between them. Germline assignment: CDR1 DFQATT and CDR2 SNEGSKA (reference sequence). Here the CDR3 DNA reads TGCAGTGCTAGGGAGAACAGGGGCTACACCTTC. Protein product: CSARENRGYTF.

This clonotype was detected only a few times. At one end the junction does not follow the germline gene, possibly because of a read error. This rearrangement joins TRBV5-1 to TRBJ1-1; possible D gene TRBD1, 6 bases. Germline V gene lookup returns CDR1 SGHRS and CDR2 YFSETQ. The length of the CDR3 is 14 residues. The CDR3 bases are TGCGCCAGTGGAGTAAGAGGGGGAGAGACTGAAACTTTCTTT. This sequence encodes CASGVRGGETETFF. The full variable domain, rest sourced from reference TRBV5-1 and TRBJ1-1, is KAGVTQTPRYLIKTRGQQVTLSCSPISGHRSVSWYQQTPGQGLQFLFEYFSETQRNKGNFPGRFSGRQFSNSRSEMNVSTLELGDSALYLCASGVRGGETETFFGQGTRLTVV.

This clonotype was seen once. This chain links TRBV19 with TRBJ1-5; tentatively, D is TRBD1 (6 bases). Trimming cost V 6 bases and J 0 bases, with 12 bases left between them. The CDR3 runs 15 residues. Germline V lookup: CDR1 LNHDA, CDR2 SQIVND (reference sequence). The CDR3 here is CASRVNRDSNQPQHF. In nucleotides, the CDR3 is TGTGCCAGTAGGGTCAACAGGGATAGCAATCAGCCCCAGCATTTT.